Listed below are T cell receptor beta chains from one sample, sequenced in a study of T-cell reconstitution after alpha-beta-depleted transplantation in children. Using its own MiXCR run on the PCR reads, TCRdb lists one record per CDR3 protein. Here the sample spans about 980,000 distinct CDR3 sequences, 25% to 30% being singletons. Sample: PBMCs, mostly from graft donor cells, taken 360 days after TCRalphabeta/CD19-depleted stem cell transplant. Receptor source: a boy less than two years old who had a stem cell transplant for SCID, so the T cells may come from the graft donor. The CDR3 runs from the conserved cysteine through the conserved F or W. A D gene is named only where the DNA matches it firmly. Part of the rows lack a size; the others show once, few, many or a class for expanded clones.

v_call: TRBV6-5; clone_size: NA; j_call: TRBJ2-1; d_call: TRBD1; cdr3_aa: CASSYYPTGTGGYNEQFF; cdr3_nt: TGTGCCAGCAGTTACTACCCAACCGGGACAGGGGGCTACAATGAGCAGTTCTTC
v_call: TRBV12-3/TRBV12-4; clone_size: once; j_call: TRBJ1-1; d_call: TRBD1; cdr3_aa: CASSRQGARAFF; cdr3_nt: TGTGCCAGCAGCCGACAGGGGGCTAGGGCTTTCTTT
v_call: TRBV15; clone_size: NA; j_call: TRBJ1-2; d_call: NA; cdr3_aa: CATSRVNGYGYTF; cdr3_nt: TGTGCCACCAGCAGAGTGAATGGCTATGGCTACACCTTC
v_call: TRBV7-3; clone_size: NA; j_call: TRBJ2-2; d_call: NA; cdr3_aa: CASSRDTYTGELFF; cdr3_nt: TGTGCCAGCAGCCGCGACACATACACCGGGGAGCTGTTTTTT
v_call: TRBV4-1; clone_size: NA; j_call: TRBJ2-2; d_call: NA; cdr3_aa: CASSLTLRTPQDTGELFF; cdr3_nt: TGCGCCAGCAGCCTTACCCTTAGGACGCCCCAGGACACCGGGGAGCTGTTTTTT
v_call: TRBV4-1; clone_size: NA; j_call: TRBJ2-5; d_call: TRBD1; cdr3_aa: CASSQEGQGGSETQYF; cdr3_nt: TGCGCCAGCAGCCAAGAGGGACAGGGGGGTTCGGAGACCCAGTACTTC
v_call: TRBV20-1; clone_size: NA; j_call: TRBJ2-7; d_call: NA; cdr3_aa: CSANKRTASSYEQYF; cdr3_nt: TGCAGTGCTAACAAAAGGACAGCCTCTTCCTACGAGCAGTACTTC
v_call: TRBV10-2; clone_size: few; j_call: TRBJ2-7; d_call: NA; cdr3_aa: CASGQPGPSEQYF; cdr3_nt: TGCGCCAGCGGACAGCCGGGACCTTCCGAGCAGTACTTC
v_call: TRBV12-3/TRBV12-4; clone_size: few; j_call: TRBJ1-1; d_call: NA; cdr3_aa: CASSPATGALTEAFF; cdr3_nt: TGTGCCAGCAGTCCCGCAACGGGAGCCCTCACTGAAGCTTTCTTT
v_call: TRBV6-1; clone_size: NA; j_call: TRBJ1-1; d_call: NA; cdr3_aa: CASRFGGEAFF; cdr3_nt: TGTGCCAGCAGATTTGGAGGTGAAGCTTTCTTT
v_call: TRBV4-2; clone_size: NA; j_call: TRBJ1-5; d_call: NA; cdr3_aa: CASSQVLDSGQPQHF; cdr3_nt: TGTGCCAGCAGCCAAGTCCTTGATTCGGGCCAGCCCCAGCATTTT
v_call: TRBV12-3/TRBV12-4; clone_size: few; j_call: TRBJ2-7; d_call: NA; cdr3_aa: CASSPTGGEQYF; cdr3_nt: TGTGCCAGCAGTCCTACTGGGGGCGAGCAGTACTTC
v_call: TRBV2; clone_size: NA; j_call: TRBJ2-2; d_call: TRBD2; cdr3_aa: CASSELRGGTGELFF; cdr3_nt: TGTGCCAGCAGTGAATTGCGGGGGGGCACCGGGGAGCTGTTTTTT
v_call: TRBV27; clone_size: NA; j_call: TRBJ2-3; d_call: NA; cdr3_aa: CASRPWGDTQYF; cdr3_nt: TGTGCCAGCAGGCCCTGGGGGGATACGCAGTATTTT
v_call: TRBV9; clone_size: few; j_call: TRBJ2-1; d_call: TRBD2; cdr3_aa: CASSVPQTSGAGEQFF; cdr3_nt: TGTGCCAGCAGCGTACCCCAGACTAGCGGGGCCGGAGAGCAGTTCTTC
v_call: TRBV18; clone_size: NA; j_call: TRBJ2-1; d_call: NA; cdr3_aa: CASSPGQIHSYNEQFF; cdr3_nt: TGTGCCAGCTCACCGGGGCAGATTCACTCCTACAATGAGCAGTTCTTC
v_call: TRBV5-1; clone_size: NA; j_call: TRBJ2-3; d_call: NA; cdr3_aa: CASSWDIATDTQYF; cdr3_nt: TGCGCCAGCAGCTGGGACATCGCCACAGATACGCAGTATTTT
v_call: TRBV12-3/TRBV12-4; clone_size: few; j_call: TRBJ2-4; d_call: NA; cdr3_aa: CASSSAFTGRGNIQYF; cdr3_nt: TGTGCCAGCAGTTCGGCTTTCACAGGGAGGGGAAACATTCAGTACTTC
v_call: TRBV3-1; clone_size: few; j_call: TRBJ2-1; d_call: TRBD2; cdr3_aa: CASSHTGTTLYNEQFF; cdr3_nt: TGTGCCAGCAGCCATACCGGGACTACCCTCTACAATGAGCAGTTCTTC
v_call: TRBV15; clone_size: few; j_call: TRBJ1-1; d_call: NA; cdr3_aa: CATSRDRGSTEAFF; cdr3_nt: TGTGCCACCAGCAGAGACAGGGGAAGCACTGAAGCTTTCTTT